This T cell receptor beta chain was recorded in a study of regulatory T cells in long-lasting Graves disease. Stated time point: persistent/refractory GD, antithyroid drugs over 5 years with positive TRAb. PBMC-extracted RNA yielded the TCR library. Germline V gene lookup returns CDR1 LGHNA and CDR2 YSLEER. V lost 3 bases and J lost 2; bases outside the gene matches: 10. The CDR3 has 16 residues. Construction of TCR beta libraries relied on iRepertoire HTBI primers and on Arm-PCR targeting CDR3 regions. MiXCR, applied by TCRdb to the multiplex PCR reads, yields one record per CDR3 protein. The top ten clones hold roughly 14% of a sample with a few hundred thousand distinct CDR3 sequences, about 22% of them seen once. This clonotype was seen a few times.

This specimen was peripheral blood mononuclear cells (PBMCs), taken when the disease was refractory, from a patient treated with antithyroid drugs. The chain employs TRBV4-3 and TRBJ2-7, with 7 bases that match TRBD2. This receptor was obtained from a female donor with Graves disease. The CDR3 spells CASSQDIAGLTYEQYF. The CDR3 DNA is TGCGCCAGCAGCCAGGACATAGCGGGTCTGACCTACGAGCAGTACTTC.